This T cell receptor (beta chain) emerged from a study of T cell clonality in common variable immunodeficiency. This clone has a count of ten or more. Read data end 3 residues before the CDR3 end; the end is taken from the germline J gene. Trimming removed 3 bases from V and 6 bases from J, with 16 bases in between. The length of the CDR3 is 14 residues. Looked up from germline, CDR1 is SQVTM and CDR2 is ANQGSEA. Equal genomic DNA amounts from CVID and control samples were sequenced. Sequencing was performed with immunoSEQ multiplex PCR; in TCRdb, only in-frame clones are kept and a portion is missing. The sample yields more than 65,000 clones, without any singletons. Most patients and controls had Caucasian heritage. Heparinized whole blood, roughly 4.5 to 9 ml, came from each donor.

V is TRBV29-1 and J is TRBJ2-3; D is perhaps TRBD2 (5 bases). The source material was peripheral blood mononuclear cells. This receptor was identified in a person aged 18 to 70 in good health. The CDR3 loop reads CSVERERLFDTQYF. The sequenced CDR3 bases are TGCAGCGTTGAGAGGGAGCGACTATTTGATACG.